This T cell receptor (beta chain) derives from a study of spatial heterogeneity in lung cancer. The CDR3 is 11 residues long. CDR1 SQVTM and CDR2 ANQGSEA come from the germline V gene. V gave up 5 bases and J gave up 4 bases, with 8 bases separating them. A single record per CDR3 protein comes from TCRdb applying MiXCR to the 5' RACE reads. The sample has under 100,000 distinct CDR3 sequences, around 10% seen once; the top ten hold less than 9%. Time point meaning: sample taken at primary tumor resection. The study sequenced unsorted whole RNA from tumor, nontumor lung or frozen PBMC. This sample comprised PBMCs, obtained at surgery. This rearrangement joins TRBV29-1 to TRBJ1-1; D is unresolved. The source of this sequence is a male donor with early-stage non-small cell lung cancer. The CDR3 loop reads CSVTVTTEAFF. Written as DNA, the CDR3 is TGCAGCGTTACAGTCACCACTGAAGCTTTCTTT.